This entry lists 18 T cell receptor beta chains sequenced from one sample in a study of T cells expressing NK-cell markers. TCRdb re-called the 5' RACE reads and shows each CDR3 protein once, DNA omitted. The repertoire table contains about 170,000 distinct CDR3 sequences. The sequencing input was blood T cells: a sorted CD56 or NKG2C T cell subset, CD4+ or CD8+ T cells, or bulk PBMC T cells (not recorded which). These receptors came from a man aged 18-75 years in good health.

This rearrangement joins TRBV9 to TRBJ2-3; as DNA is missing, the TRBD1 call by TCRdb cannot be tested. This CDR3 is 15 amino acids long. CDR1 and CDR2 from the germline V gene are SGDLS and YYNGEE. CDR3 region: CASSVAGRTTDTQYF.

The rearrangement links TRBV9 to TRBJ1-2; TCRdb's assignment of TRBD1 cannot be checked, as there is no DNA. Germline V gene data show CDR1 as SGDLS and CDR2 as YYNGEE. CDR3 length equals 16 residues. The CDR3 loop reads CASSVEGVGFNYGYTF.

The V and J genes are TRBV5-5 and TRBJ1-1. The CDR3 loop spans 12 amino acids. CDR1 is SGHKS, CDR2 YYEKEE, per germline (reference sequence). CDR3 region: CASSPRLTEAFF. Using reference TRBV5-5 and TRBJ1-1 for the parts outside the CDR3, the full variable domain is DAGVTQSPTHLIKTRGQQVTLRCSPISGHKSVSWYQQVLGQGPQFIFQYYEKEERGRGNFPDRFSARQFPNYSSELNVNALLLGDSALYLCASSPRLTEAFFGQGTRLTVV.

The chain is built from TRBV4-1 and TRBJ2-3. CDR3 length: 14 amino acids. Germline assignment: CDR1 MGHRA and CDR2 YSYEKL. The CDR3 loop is CASSQASSTDTQYF.

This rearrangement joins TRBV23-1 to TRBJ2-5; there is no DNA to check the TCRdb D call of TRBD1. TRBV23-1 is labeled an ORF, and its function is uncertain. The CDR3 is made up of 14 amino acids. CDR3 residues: CASPELGQQETQYF.

CDR3 protein: CASSPSPSGGVTQYF. The V and J genes are TRBV27 and TRBJ2-3; the TCRdb D gene call, TRBD2, has no DNA to confirm it. CDR1 and CDR2 from the germline V gene are MNHEY and SMNVEV (reference sequence). The CDR3 covers 15 residues.

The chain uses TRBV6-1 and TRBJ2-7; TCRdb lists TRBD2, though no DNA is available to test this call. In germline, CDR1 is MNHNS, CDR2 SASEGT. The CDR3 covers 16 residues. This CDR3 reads CASSPASGGPYYEQYF.

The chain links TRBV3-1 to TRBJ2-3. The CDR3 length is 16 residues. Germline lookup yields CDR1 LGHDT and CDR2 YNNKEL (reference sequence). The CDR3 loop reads CASSQAYLTSTDTQYF.

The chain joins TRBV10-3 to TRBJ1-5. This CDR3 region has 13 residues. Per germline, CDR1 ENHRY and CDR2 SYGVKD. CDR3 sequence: CAVALGSNQPQHF.

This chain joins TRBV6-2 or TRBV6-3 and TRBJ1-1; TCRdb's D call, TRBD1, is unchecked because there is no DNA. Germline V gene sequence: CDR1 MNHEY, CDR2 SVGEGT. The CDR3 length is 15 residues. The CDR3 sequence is CASSYSWGVNTEAFF.

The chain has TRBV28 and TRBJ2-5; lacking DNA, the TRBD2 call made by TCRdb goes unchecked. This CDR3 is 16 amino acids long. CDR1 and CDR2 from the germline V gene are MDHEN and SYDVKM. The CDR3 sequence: CASSKGLAGSQETQYF.

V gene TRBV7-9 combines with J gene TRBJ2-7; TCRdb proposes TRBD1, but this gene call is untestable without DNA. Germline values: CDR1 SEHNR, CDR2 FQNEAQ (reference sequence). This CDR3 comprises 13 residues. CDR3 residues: CASSNPTAPPLYF.

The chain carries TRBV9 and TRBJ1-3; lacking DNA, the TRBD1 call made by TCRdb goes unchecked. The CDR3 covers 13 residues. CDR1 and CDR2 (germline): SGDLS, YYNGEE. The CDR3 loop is CASSPGNPNTIYF.

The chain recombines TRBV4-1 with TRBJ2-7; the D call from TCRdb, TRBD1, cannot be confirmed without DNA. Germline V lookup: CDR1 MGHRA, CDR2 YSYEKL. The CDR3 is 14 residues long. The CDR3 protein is CASSPREGVYEQYF.

CDR3: CASSDGTSGGADTQYF. The chain carries TRBV6-4 and TRBJ2-3; the TCRdb D gene call, TRBD2, has no DNA to confirm it. Germline CDR1 reads MRHNA; CDR2 reads SNTAGT. The CDR3 is 16 amino acids.

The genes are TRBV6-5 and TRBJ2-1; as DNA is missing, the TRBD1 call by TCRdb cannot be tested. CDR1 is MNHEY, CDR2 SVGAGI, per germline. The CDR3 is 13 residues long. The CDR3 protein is CASSYSNGGEQFF.

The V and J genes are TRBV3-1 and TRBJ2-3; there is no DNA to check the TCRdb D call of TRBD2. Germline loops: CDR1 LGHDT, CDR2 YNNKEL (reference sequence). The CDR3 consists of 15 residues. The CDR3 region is CASSHTGTSGGRPYF.

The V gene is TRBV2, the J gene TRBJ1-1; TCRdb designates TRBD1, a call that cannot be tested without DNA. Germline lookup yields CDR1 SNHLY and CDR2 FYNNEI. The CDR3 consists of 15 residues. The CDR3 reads CASTVGPGVNTEAFF.